Following are 9 T cell receptor beta chains from one sample sequenced in a study of Ad26.COV2.S vaccination and SARS-CoV-2 variants. The treatment was: 15 to 20 received Ad26.COV2.S at low or high dose, single or two shots; about 5 received placebo; per-sample allocation not given. The samples date from day 63 after the first vaccine or placebo injection. Sequenced by immunoSEQ multiplex PCR; TCRdb stores in-frame clones only, minus some. The sample holds more than 300,000 clones, about 86% seen once. The sequenced sample was peripheral blood, obtained in a trial of Ad26.COV2.S vaccine versus placebo. These receptors all stem from a person aged 18-65 years who received the Ad26.COV2.S COVID-19 vaccine or a placebo.

The chain joins TRBV5-1 to TRBJ1-2, with TRBD1 as a possible D gene (5 bases). The CDR3 is made up of 14 amino acids. V was trimmed by 1 base and J by 2 bases, leaving 9 bases between them. Per the germline V gene, CDR1 is SGHRS and CDR2 is YFSETQ. CDR3 sequence reads: CASSLQDTNYGYTF. In nucleotides, the CDR3 is TGCGCCAGCAGCTTGCAGGACACAAACTATGGCTACACCTTC.

The CDR3 loop is CASSLPGRSYGYTF. The CDR3 DNA follows: TGTGCCAGCAGTCTTCCGGGACGGAGCTATGGCTACACCTTC. The V call is TRBV6-2 or TRBV6-3, the J call TRBJ1-2, with D perhaps matching TRBD1 (5 bases). The V end lost 5 bases, the J end lost 4 bases, and 14 bases lay between the germline ends. CDR1 and CDR2 from the germline V gene are MNHEY and SVGEGT. CDR3 length: 14 amino acids.

The rearrangement links TRBV14 to TRBJ1-4; D might be TRBD1 (6 bases). The germline gives CDR1 SGHDN, CDR2 FVKESK. V gave up 4 bases and J gave up 4 bases, with 13 bases separating them. The CDR3 spans 15 residues. CDR3 coding DNA: TGTGCCAGCAGCCCAGACAGGACCATTAATGAAAAACTGTTTTTT. Protein product: CASSPDRTINEKLFF.

The chain recombines TRBV6-5 with TRBJ2-4; 9 bases agree with TRBD1. The CDR3 loop spans 10 amino acids. J was trimmed by 15 bases and V by 8 bases; bases with no gene match: 5. Germline-derived CDR1 and CDR2 are MNHEY and SVGAGI. This CDR3 reads CASGRDRVYF. CDR3 sequence (DNA): TGTGCCAGCGGCCGGGACAGGGTGTACTTC.

The chain recombines TRBV27 with TRBJ2-3; 9 bases map to TRBD2. The CDR3 is 13 amino acids. Germline CDR1 reads MNHEY; CDR2 reads SMNVEV (reference sequence). The V gene end was trimmed by 7 bases and the J gene end by 5 bases; junction bases not matched to a gene: 4. CDR3 protein: CASKGLAQDTQYF. DNA for the CDR3: TGTGCCAGCAAAGGACTAGCGCAAGATACGCAGTATTTT.

J is TRBJ1-5 and V is TRBV5-6; TRBD1 matches at 10 bases. The trim removed 3 bases at V and 3 bases at J, leaving 3 bases unmatched. Germline-derived CDR1 and CDR2 are SGHDT and YYEEEE. The CDR3 spans 15 residues. The CDR3 sequence is CASSSGTGDNQPQHF. The CDR3 DNA sequence: TGTGCCAGCAGCTCCGGGACAGGGGACAATCAGCCCCAGCATTTT.

The chain couples TRBV3-1 (or the pseudogene TRBV3-2) to TRBJ1-2, with no clear D. The length of the CDR3 is 15 residues. The V and J ends lost 0 bases and 3 bases respectively, with 11 bases between them. Germline loops: CDR1 LGHDT, CDR2 YNNKEL (reference sequence). The CDR3 DNA reads TGTGCCAGCAGCCAAGATCCGCCACCGTACTATGGCTACACCTTC. Its protein product is CASSQDPPPYYGYTF.

A single count supports this clone. V and J are TRBV19 and TRBJ1-5; D gene ambiguous. V shed 7 bases and J shed 7 bases, with 11 bases lying between them. In germline, CDR1 is LNHDA, CDR2 SQIVND (reference sequence). The CDR3 is 12 amino acids. This chain's CDR3 is CASNGARQPQHF. Here the CDR3 DNA reads TGTGCCAGTAACGGCGCGAGGCAGCCCCAGCATTTT.

This clone was picked up one time. The chain is built from TRBV7-2 and TRBJ1-4, with 9 bases that match TRBD1. Trimming cost V 4 bases and J 8 bases; bases outside gene matches: 11. The CDR3 sequence is 16 residues long. CDR1 and CDR2 (germline): SGHTA, FQGNSA. CDR3: CASSWDRVPSGEKLFF. The CDR3 DNA sequence: TGTGCCAGCAGCTGGGACAGGGTCCCCAGTGGGGAAAAACTGTTTTTT.